The 27 T cell receptor beta chains below were found in one sample sequenced in a study of blood T cell repertoires in COVID-19. Sequencing was performed with immunoSEQ multiplex PCR; in TCRdb, only in-frame clones are kept and a portion is missing. The table lists under 40,000 clones, roughly 90% of them singletons. The sequenced sample was peripheral blood. These receptors came from a man in his 60s with active or convalescent COVID-19.

The chain recombines TRBV4-3 with TRBJ1-1; maybe TRBD1 (6 bases). This CDR3 has 17 amino acids. Germline V CDR1 and CDR2: LGHNA, YSLEER. The germline V and J ends were trimmed by 1 base and 0 bases, with 15 bases remaining between them. Here the CDR3 reads CASSQAPWTEMNTEAFF. The CDR3 region has the DNA TGCGCCAGCAGCCAAGCCCCTTGGACAGAAATGAACACTGAAGCTTTCTTT.

V gene TRBV29-1 combines with J gene TRBJ1-1; TRBD1 is a possible D gene (5 bases). This CDR3 is built from 12 residues. Germline values: CDR1 SQVTM, CDR2 ANQGSEA. Trimming pared 5 bases from V and 7 bases from J, leaving 14 bases between. This CDR3 is CSVSRGGGEAFF. The CDR3 nucleotides are TGCAGCGTTTCCCGGGGGGGTGGTGAAGCTTTCTTT.

CDR3 amino acids: CASLWTGRHSPLHF. DNA of the CDR3: TGTGCCAGCCTATGGACAGGGCGGCATTCACCCCTCCACTTT. The gene calls are TRBV6-5 and TRBJ1-6; the match to TRBD1 covers 8 bases. Per the germline V gene, CDR1 is MNHEY and CDR2 is SVGAGI. The length of the CDR3 is 14 residues. Germline trimming cut 8 bases from V and 8 bases from J; bases unmatched to any gene: 8.

The chain links TRBV18 to TRBJ2-2, with D maybe TRBD2 (7 bases). Germline V lookup: CDR1 KGHSH, CDR2 LQKENI. Trimming removed 0 bases from V and 3 bases from J, with 11 bases in between. The CDR3 length is 16 residues. CDR3 nucleotide sequence: TGTGCCAGCTCACCACCGGGGGGGGCCGACACCGGGGAGCTGTTTTTT. Translation: CASSPPGGADTGELFF.

The chain employs TRBV7-3 and TRBJ2-2, with a possible D match to TRBD1 (5 bases). V was trimmed by 2 bases and J by 3 bases, leaving 16 bases between them. CDR1 is SGHTA and CDR2 is FQGTGA in the germline V gene. The CDR3 loop spans 17 amino acids. The chain's CDR3 is CASSLGARASDTGELFF. The CDR3 DNA is TGTGCCAGCAGCTTAGGGGCTAGGGCTTCGGACACCGGGGAGCTGTTTTTT.

This rearrangement joins TRBV19 to TRBJ1-5; 9 bases map to TRBD1. V was pared by 1 base and J by 4 bases, with 5 bases of the junction left unmatched. The germline V gene encodes CDR1 LNHDA and CDR2 SQIVND (reference sequence). The CDR3 is made up of 16 amino acids. CDR3 DNA sequence: TGTGCCAGTAGTATAGCTACGGGGACAGGGAATCAGCCCCAGCATTTT. Protein: CASSIATGTGNQPQHF. The whole variable domain, filled in from reference TRBV19 and TRBJ1-5, reads DGGITQSPKYLFRKEGQNVTLSCEQNLNHDAMYWYRQDPGQGLRLIYYSQIVNDFQKGDIAEGYSVSREKKESFPLTVTSAQKNPTAFYLCASSIATGTGNQPQHFGDGTRLSIL.

This chain connects TRBV5-1 to TRBJ2-7; 7 positions agree with TRBD2. This CDR3 region has 14 residues. V lost 0 bases, J lost 3 bases, and 3 bases stayed unmatched. CDR1 and CDR2 from the germline V gene are SGHRS and YFSETQ. The CDR3 DNA reads TGCGCCAGCAGCTTGGCCGGGACTAACTACGAGCAGTACTTC. Protein sequence: CASSLAGTNYEQYF. The full variable domain, rest sourced from reference TRBV5-1 and TRBJ2-7, is KAGVTQTPRYLIKTRGQQVTLSCSPISGHRSVSWYQQTPGQGLQFLFEYFSETQRNKGNFPGRFSGRQFSNSRSEMNVSTLELGDSALYLCASSLAGTNYEQYFGPGTRLTVT.

V is TRBV10-3 and J is TRBJ2-1; possibly TRBD1 for D (5 bases). This CDR3 comprises 16 residues. CDR1 is ENHRY and CDR2 is SYGVKD in the germline V gene. Trimming stripped 0 bases from V and 4 bases from J, with 13 bases between. The CDR3 DNA is TGTGCCATCAGTGAGTCGAAGGGGCAGAGTTACAATGAGCAGTTCTTC. Protein sequence: CAISESKGQSYNEQFF.

The rearrangement uses TRBV12-3 or TRBV12-4 and TRBJ2-5, with 7 positions matching TRBD2. The V and J ends lost 6 bases and 5 bases, in that order; junction bases with no gene match: 3. This CDR3 spans 12 amino acids. Here the CDR3 DNA reads TGTGCCAGCAGCTGGGGAGGGGAGACCCAGTACTTC. As protein: CASSWGGETQYF.

The chain recombines TRBV5-8 with TRBJ1-2, with 8 bases that match TRBD1. Germline CDR1 is SGHTS and CDR2 is YDEGEE. Trimming cost V 3 bases and J 2 bases; bases outside gene matches: 3. This CDR3 spans 14 amino acids. The CDR3 DNA follows: TGTGCCAGCAGCTCCAGGACAGGGAACTATGGCTACACCTTC. Amino acids: CASSSRTGNYGYTF.

V and J are TRBV13 and TRBJ1-1, with 7 bases fitting TRBD1. The V gene end was trimmed by 0 bases and the J gene end by 12 bases; junction bases not matched to a gene: 4. Germline V gene lookup returns CDR1 PRHDT and CDR2 FYEKMQ (reference sequence). The CDR3 runs to 12 residues. CDR3 protein: CASSLGTGYSFF. The CDR3 coding sequence is TGTGCCAGCAGCTTAGGGACAGGGTATTCTTTCTTT.

The rearrangement uses TRBV27 and TRBJ2-7, with D maybe TRBD1 (5 bases). Trimming removed 5 bases at V and 6 bases at J, with 11 bases between. This CDR3 contains 12 residues. The germline CDR1 and CDR2 sequences are MNHEY and SMNVEV (reference sequence). The CDR3 loop reads CASSARAGEQYF. The CDR3 DNA is TGTGCCAGCAGTGCCAGGGCAGGCGAGCAGTACTTC.

The chain is built from TRBV5-1 and TRBJ2-1, with 8 nucleotides matching TRBD1. The CDR3 extends over 16 amino acids. The V segment lost 5 bases and the J segment 6 bases; nucleotides outside the gene matches: 13. The germline V gene encodes CDR1 SGHRS and CDR2 YFSETQ. For the CDR3, the DNA is TGCGCCAGCAGTCACTCGCGGGTCCAGGGGGCCAATGAGCAGTTCTTC. This sequence encodes CASSHSRVQGANEQFF. Full variable domain (rest looked up from reference TRBV5-1 and TRBJ2-1): KAGVTQTPRYLIKTRGQQVTLSCSPISGHRSVSWYQQTPGQGLQFLFEYFSETQRNKGNFPGRFSGRQFSNSRSEMNVSTLELGDSALYLCASSHSRVQGANEQFFGPGTRLTVL.

CDR3 amino acids: CASICGSYEQYF. CDR3 sequence (DNA): TGTGCCAGCATTTGCGGGAGTTACGAGCAGTACTTC. The V and J genes are TRBV6-4 and TRBJ2-7; 7 bases agree with TRBD2. The V gene's germline CDR1 is MRHNA and CDR2 SNTAGT. This CDR3 has 12 amino acids. Germline trimming cut 7 bases from V and 4 bases from J; bases unmatched to any gene: 4.

This sequence joins TRBV6-6 and TRBJ1-1; weak D call: TRBD1 (5 bases). Per germline, CDR1 MNHNY and CDR2 SVGAGI (reference sequence). The CDR3 spans 12 residues. Between the trimmed V and J ends, which lost 0 bases and 11 bases, there was a span of 10 bases. Written as DNA, the CDR3 is TGTGCCAGCAGTTACTCTTCAGGGATCGCTTTCTTT. This gives the protein CASSYSSGIAFF.

V usage is TRBV14 and J usage is TRBJ1-3; tentative D call: TRBD1 (5 bases). Between the trimmed V and J ends, which lost 2 bases and 2 bases, there was a span of 7 bases. CDR3 length: 14 residues. CDR1 is SGHDN and CDR2 is FVKESK in the germline V gene. In nucleotides, the CDR3 is TGTGCCAGCAGCCAACGGGGGGCTGGAAACACCATATATTTT. This translates into CASSQRGAGNTIYF.

This clone is a singleton in its sample. The V call is TRBV9, the J call TRBJ2-7; 11 nucleotides align to TRBD2. Germline V gives CDR1 SGDLS, CDR2 YYNGEE. With V trimmed by 0 bases and J by 7 bases, 3 bases remained unmatched. The CDR3 consists of 14 residues. For the CDR3, the DNA is TGTGCCAGCAGCGTAGCACTAGCGGGGGAAGAGCAGTACTTC. Translating it yields CASSVALAGEEQYF.

V gene TRBV7-6 combines with J gene TRBJ1-2; TRBD1 might be the D (6 bases). CDR1 SGHVS and CDR2 FNYEAQ come from the germline V gene. The CDR3 runs 13 residues. Trimming took off 5 bases at V and 8 bases at J, with 15 bases between the two ends. CDR3 bases: TGTGCCAGCAGCATACGACCAGGGGAGGGCTACACCTTC. Protein: CASSIRPGEGYTF.

The chain carries TRBV5-6 and TRBJ2-4; TRBD2 matches at 8 bases. This CDR3 is built from 15 residues. CDR1 is SGHDT, CDR2 YYEEEE, per germline. V trimming: 0 bases; J trimming: 1 base; junction bases outside the gene matches: 0. CDR3 DNA: TGTGCCAGCAGCTTGGGCGGGGGGGCCAAAAACATTCAGTACTTC. It codes for CASSLGGGAKNIQYF.

This sequence joins TRBV27 and TRBJ2-1; 7 bases are shared with TRBD1. The V and J ends lost 4 bases and 3 bases, in that order; junction bases with no gene match: 12. Germline CDR1 and CDR2: MNHEY and SMNVEV (reference sequence). This CDR3 is built from 17 residues. As DNA, the CDR3 is TGTGCCAGCAGTTCCCGCCCAACAGGGGTCTTCTACAATGAGCAGTTCTTC. Translation: CASSSRPTGVFYNEQFF.

The chain employs TRBV2 and TRBJ2-5, with no clear D. CDR1 is SNHLY, CDR2 FYNNEI, per germline. Trimming stripped 5 bases from V and 5 bases from J, with 9 bases between. CDR3 size: 12 residues. CDR3 sequence (DNA): TGTGCCAGCAGTTATCACTTCGAGACCCAGTACTTC. This translates into CASSYHFETQYF.

The genes are TRBV25-1 and TRBJ2-3; a weak D match, TRBD1 (6 bases). The germline CDR1 and CDR2 sequences are MGHDK and SYGVNS. V lost 3 bases to trimming and J lost 0 bases, with 10 bases between them. The CDR3 has 15 residues. The DNA of the CDR3 is TGTGCCAGCAGTGACGGGACACCCAGCACAGATACGCAGTATTTT. Translating gives CASSDGTPSTDTQYF.

The chain couples TRBV18 to TRBJ2-7, with D tentatively TRBD2 (5 bases). Germline V CDR1 and CDR2: KGHSH, LQKENI. The CDR3 is 15 residues long. Trimming took 6 bases from V and 0 from J, leaving 15 bases between them. CDR3 DNA sequence: TGTGCCAGCTCGCCAAGCGGAGGCAGCTCCTACGAGCAGTACTTC. Translation: CASSPSGGSSYEQYF.

The J gene is TRBJ2-5, the V gene TRBV18, with TRBD1 as a possible D gene (6 bases). The CDR3 is 13 amino acids. V was clipped by 4 bases and J by 2 bases, with 8 bases between them. Germline values: CDR1 KGHSH, CDR2 LQKENI. The CDR3 DNA reads TGTGCCAGCTCACTGGACAGACAAGAGACCCAGTACTTC. It is translated as CASSLDRQETQYF.

The CDR3 here is CAWNRDSGNTIYF. DNA of the CDR3: TGTGCCTGGAACAGGGACTCTGGAAACACCATATATTTT. V gene TRBV30 combines with J gene TRBJ1-3, with D perhaps TRBD1 (6 bases). The CDR3 runs to 13 residues. CDR1 is GTSNPN and CDR2 is SVGIG in the germline V gene (reference sequence). V lost 4 bases to trimming and J lost 0 bases, with 7 bases between them. Complete variable domain (other parts from reference TRBV30 and TRBJ1-3): SQTIHQWPATLVQPVGSPLSLECTVEGTSNPNLYWYRQAAGRGLQLLFYSVGIGQISSEVPQNLSASRPQDRQFILSSKKLLLSDSGFYLCAWNRDSGNTIYFGEGSWLTVV.

This clone was counted once. This chain links TRBV6-5 with TRBJ1-4; D is undetermined. The CDR3 is made up of 14 amino acids. Per the germline V gene, CDR1 is MNHEY and CDR2 is SVGAGI. Trimming removed 7 bases at V and 4 bases at J, with 13 bases between. The chain's CDR3 is CASTFAGNNEKLFF. The CDR3 nucleotides are TGTGCCAGCACGTTCGCGGGAAATAATGAAAAACTGTTTTTT.

The chain has TRBV11-1 and TRBJ1-2, with D possibly being TRBD1 (5 bases). This CDR3 has 13 residues. The V and J ends lost 5 bases and 9 bases respectively, with 16 bases between them. CDR1 and CDR2 from the germline V gene are SGHAT and FQDESV (reference sequence). The CDR3 region is CASSPDRSLSYTF. In DNA form, the CDR3 reads TGTGCCAGCAGCCCCGACAGAAGTTTGAGCTACACCTTC. Looking up the rest from reference TRBV11-1 and TRBJ1-2 gives the full variable domain: EAEVAQSPRYKITEKSQAVAFWCDPISGHATLYWYRQILGQGPELLVQFQDESVVDDSQLPKDRFSAERLKGVDSTLKIQPAELGDSAMYLCASSPDRSLSYTFGSGTRLTVV.